This T cell receptor beta chain was observed in a study of cytomegalovirus exposure and HLA in healthy donors. Researchers ran the PCR with 60 Vbeta and 13 Jbeta primers. Assay: immunoSEQ multiplex PCR; the TCRdb copy retains only in-frame clones and omits some. The sample's table shows 100,000 to 150,000 clones. The junction had 11 bases not matched to a gene; V was cut back by 4 bases and J by 0 bases. The germline V gene encodes CDR1 MDHEN and CDR2 SYDVKM. The CDR3 loop spans 17 amino acids. Material for sequencing was PBMCs. The V gene is TRBV28, the J gene TRBJ1-1; TRBD1 aligns across 7 bases. This TCR was recovered from a woman in her thirties or forties in good health and CMV-seropositive. CDR3 loop: CASSSPGQKSMNTEAFF. The CDR3 coding sequence is TGTGCCAGCAGTTCCCCGGGACAGAAGTCGATGAACACTGAAGCTTTCTTT.